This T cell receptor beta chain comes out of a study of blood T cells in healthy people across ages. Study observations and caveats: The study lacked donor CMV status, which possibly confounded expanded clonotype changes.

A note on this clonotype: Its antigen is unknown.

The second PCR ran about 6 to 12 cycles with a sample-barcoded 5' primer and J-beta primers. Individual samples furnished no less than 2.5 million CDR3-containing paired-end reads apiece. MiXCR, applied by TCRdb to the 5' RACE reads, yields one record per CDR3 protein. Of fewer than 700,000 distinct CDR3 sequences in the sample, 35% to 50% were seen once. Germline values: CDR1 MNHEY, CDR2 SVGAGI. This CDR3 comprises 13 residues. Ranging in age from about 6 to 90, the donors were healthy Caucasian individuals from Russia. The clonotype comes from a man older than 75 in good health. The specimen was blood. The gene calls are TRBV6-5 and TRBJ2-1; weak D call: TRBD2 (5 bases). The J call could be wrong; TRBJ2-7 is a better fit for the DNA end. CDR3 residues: CASSETLNNEQYF. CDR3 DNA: TGTGCCAGTAGCGAGACACTCAACAATGAGCAGTACTTC.